One TCR beta chain is described in this entry. Its antigen is not identified. Unstimulated regulatory T cells (CD4+CD25+CD127-), CD4+CD25- non-regulatory cells, CD4 and CD8 cells were FACS-sorted from thawed PBMCs. The sample comes from a study of Tregs in tolerant kidney transplant recipients. Study-level results: Findings come from small patient numbers and require larger validation. Biological reproducibility was not directly addressed in this study. Expanding Tregs on activated donor B cells appeared to best identify donor-specific TCRbeta clones.

CDR1 is SGHTA, CDR2 FQGNSA, per germline. The CDR3 sequence is 16 residues long. V was clipped by 8 bases and J by 4 bases; unmatched bases: 15. TCRdb's copy holds only in-frame clones and misses some; the assay was immunoSEQ multiplex PCR. The sample yields about 56,000 clones, around 88% seen once. The chain has TRBV7-2 and TRBJ1-1; TRBD1 matches at 8 bases. This TCR came from a human donor in good health. Sequencing was performed on CD4+ T cells from blood. The CDR3 is CASHRGIPSLSTEAFF. In DNA, the CDR3 is TGTGCCAGCCACAGGGGGATCCCCTCCTTGAGCACTGAAGCTTTCTTT.